The rows below give T cell receptor beta chains drawn from one sample of a study of blood T cell repertoires in COVID-19. The data were produced by immunoSEQ multiplex PCR, yet TCRdb's version contains in-frame clones alone and is incomplete. The sample shows roughly 81,000 clones, around four fifths of them seen only once. The source material was peripheral blood. The receptor source for this set is a man older than 75 with active or convalescent COVID-19. The CDR3 runs from the conserved cysteine through the conserved F or W. D genes are given only for firm matches. Expanded clones are given a class, and other clones once, few, many or no size at all.

>NA|TRBJ2-7|once|TRBV5-4
TGTGCCAGCAGCTTAGGCGTCCGGGGTGACGAGCAGTACTTC
CASSLGVRGDEQYF
>TRBD2|TRBJ2-7|NA|TRBV19
TGTGCCAGTAGAAGACGGGAGGCCAACTCCTACGAGCAGTACTTC
CASRRREANSYEQYF
>TRBD2|TRBJ2-1|NA|TRBV10-3
TGTGCCATCAGTAAGGGACTAGCGGGAACCACCTTCGGGCAGTTCTTC
CAISKGLAGTTFGQFF
>TRBD1|TRBJ2-7|NA|TRBV4-1
TGCGCCAGCAGCCTCCGGGACAGGAGTGCCTACGAGCAGTACTTC
CASSLRDRSAYEQYF
>TRBD2|TRBJ2-3|few|TRBV3-1/TRBV3-2
TGTGCCAGCAGCCAAGCCCTACTAGCGGGAATCCCAGATACGCAGTATTTT
CASSQALLAGIPDTQYF
>NA|TRBJ2-7|few|TRBV19
TGTGCCAGTAGTATAAATGGCAGGCCTTTCTACGAGCAGTACTTC
CASSINGRPFYEQYF
>TRBD2|TRBJ2-1|NA|TRBV5-6
TGTGCCAGCAGCCCATGGACTGGGCTAGCGGGATACAATGAGCAGTTCTTC
CASSPWTGLAGYNEQFF
>NA|TRBJ2-3|once|TRBV5-1
TGCGCCAGCAGCTTGTCCGCACAGGGTCCAGATACGCAGTATTTT
CASSLSAQGPDTQYF
>TRBD1|TRBJ1-1|few|TRBV30
TGTGCCTGGAGTCCTAGGACAGGAGGCCACACTGAAGCTTTCTTT
CAWSPRTGGHTEAFF
>TRBD2|TRBJ2-6|NA|TRBV3-1/TRBV3-2
TGTGCCAGCAGCCCCATACGGGGGGGTGGGGCCAACGTCCTGACTTTC
CASSPIRGGGANVLTF
>TRBD1|TRBJ1-1|NA|TRBV7-9
TGTGCCAGCAGCCCATCGATGGTAAAGGGGGCACAGGGAGCTTTCTTT
CASSPSMVKGAQGAFF
>TRBD1|TRBJ2-7|NA|TRBV2
TGTGCCAGCACCAATCCGGGACAGGGAAACTACGAGCAGTACTTC
CASTNPGQGNYEQYF
>NA|TRBJ2-7|NA|TRBV3-1/TRBV3-2
TGTGCCAGCAGCCCCCGGGACAACTCCTACGAGCAGTACTTC
CASSPRDNSYEQYF
>NA|TRBJ1-2|NA|TRBV5-1
TGCGCCAGCAGCGTCCGGGGAGACTATGGCTACACCTTC
CASSVRGDYGYTF
>TRBD1|TRBJ2-3|NA|TRBV4-2
TGTGCCAGCAGCCAAGAGTACAGGGGGCTGGCAGATACGCAGTATTTT
CASSQEYRGLADTQYF
>NA|TRBJ2-1|NA|TRBV12-5
TGTGCTAGTGGTTTGTCAGGGGTTTCCTACAATGAGCAGTTCTTC
CASGLSGVSYNEQFF
>NA|TRBJ1-1|NA|TRBV6-5
TGTGCCAGCAGCCCGGGGGGGTTTAGCACTGAAGCTTTCTTT
CASSPGGFSTEAFF
>TRBD2|TRBJ2-1|NA|TRBV7-2
TGTGCCAGCAGCTTAGCTGCGGGAGCGTTAGATGAGCAGTTCTTC
CASSLAAGALDEQFF
>TRBD2|TRBJ2-7|NA|TRBV5-4
TGTGCCAGCAGCTCCCTGAAGGGACTAGCGGGAGTTTCTCAGTACTTC
CASSSLKGLAGVSQYF
>TRBD1|TRBJ2-7|NA|TRBV19
TGTGCCAGTAGTCGACAAGGACAGGGCAAGTACGAGCAGTACTTC
CASSRQGQGKYEQYF
>TRBD1|TRBJ1-6|NA|TRBV30
TGTGCCTGGAGCCAACAGGAGGGGGCCGCGTCCTATAATTCACCCCTCCACTTT
CAWSQQEGAASYNSPLHF
>TRBD1|TRBJ1-2|once|TRBV6-6
TGTGCCAGCAGCCCGGGACAGTTCTATGGCTACACCTTC
CASSPGQFYGYTF
>TRBD1|TRBJ1-4|NA|TRBV29-1
TGCAGCGTTGAACCCGCGGGACAGCTGTTTTTT
CSVEPAGQLFF
>NA|TRBJ2-5|NA|TRBV27
TGTGCCAGCAGTCTTTCAGGGGGGGAGACCCAGTACTTC
CASSLSGGETQYF
>TRBD1|TRBJ1-2|NA|TRBV11-2
TGTGCCAGCAGCTTAAGTGGACAGGGCGATGGCTACACCTTC
CASSLSGQGDGYTF
>NA|TRBJ2-7|NA|TRBV20-1
TGCAGTGCTAGGGCTCCTCGTGGGCAGTACTTC
CSARAPRGQYF